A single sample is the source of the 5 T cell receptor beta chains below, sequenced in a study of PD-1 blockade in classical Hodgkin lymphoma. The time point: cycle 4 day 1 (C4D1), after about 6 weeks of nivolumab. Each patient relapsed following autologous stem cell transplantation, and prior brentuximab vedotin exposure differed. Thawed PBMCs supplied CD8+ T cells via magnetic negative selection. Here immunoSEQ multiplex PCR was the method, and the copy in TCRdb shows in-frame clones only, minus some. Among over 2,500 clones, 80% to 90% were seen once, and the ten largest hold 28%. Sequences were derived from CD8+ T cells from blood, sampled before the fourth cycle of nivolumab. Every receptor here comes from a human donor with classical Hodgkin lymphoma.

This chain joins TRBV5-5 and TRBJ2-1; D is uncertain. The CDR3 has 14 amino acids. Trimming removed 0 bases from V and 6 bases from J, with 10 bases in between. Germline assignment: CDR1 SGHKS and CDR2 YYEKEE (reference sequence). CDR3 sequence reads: CASSLVPAANEQFF. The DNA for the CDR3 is TGTGCCAGCAGCTTGGTTCCAGCTGCCAATGAGCAGTTCTTC.

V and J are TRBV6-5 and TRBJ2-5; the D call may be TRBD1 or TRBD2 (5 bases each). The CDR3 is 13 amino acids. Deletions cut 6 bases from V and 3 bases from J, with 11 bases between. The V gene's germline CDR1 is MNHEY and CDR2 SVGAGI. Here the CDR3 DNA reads TGTGCCAGCAGATCCTGGGACGAAGAGACCCAGTACTTC. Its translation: CASRSWDEETQYF.

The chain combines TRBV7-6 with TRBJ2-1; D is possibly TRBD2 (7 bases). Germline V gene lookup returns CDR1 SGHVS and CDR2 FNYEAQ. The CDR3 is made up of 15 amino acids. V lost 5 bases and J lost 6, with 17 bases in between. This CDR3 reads CASSIERGGGNEQFF. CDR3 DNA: TGTGCCAGCAGCATCGAGCGGGGAGGGGGCAATGAGCAGTTCTTC.

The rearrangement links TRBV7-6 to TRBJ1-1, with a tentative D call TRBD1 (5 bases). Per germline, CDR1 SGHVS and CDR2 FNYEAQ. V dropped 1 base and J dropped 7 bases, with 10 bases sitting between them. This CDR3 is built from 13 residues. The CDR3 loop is CASSLGDSNEAFF. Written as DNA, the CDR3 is TGTGCCAGCAGCTTAGGGGACTCAAATGAAGCTTTCTTT.

The CDR3 loop reads CATSSLGNEKLFF. In DNA form, the CDR3 reads TGTGCCACCAGCAGCCTCGGGAATGAAAAACTGTTTTTT. This rearrangement joins TRBV15 to TRBJ1-4; D is unclear. The CDR3 has 13 amino acids. Trimming removed 3 bases from V and 5 bases from J, with 7 bases in between. Germline V lookup: CDR1 LNHNV, CDR2 YYDKDF (reference sequence).